This TCR beta chain was identified in a study of PD-1 blockade in classical Hodgkin lymphoma. Notes on the study in general: CD4+ but not CD8+ TCR diversity rose significantly by C4D1.

Worth noting for this clone: The antigen remains undetermined.

Time point in this sample: cycle 4 day 1 (C4D1), after less than 7 weeks of nivolumab. Every patient had relapsed following autologous stem cell transplantation, and cohorts differed in brentuximab vedotin exposure. CDR1 is MNHEY and CDR2 is SMNVEV in the germline V gene (reference sequence). With 6 bases clipped from V and 2 bases from J, the junction kept 3 bases outside the gene matches. The CDR3 totals 14 residues. Sequenced by immunoSEQ multiplex PCR; TCRdb stores in-frame clones only, minus some. The repertoire includes about 39,000 clones, about three quarters of them detected once, and around 9.5% sits in the top ten.

This receptor was obtained from a human donor with classical Hodgkin lymphoma. Sequencing was performed on peripheral blood mononuclear cells (PBMCs), taken before the fourth cycle of nivolumab. This rearrangement joins TRBV27 to TRBJ2-1; 8 bases align to TRBD1. The CDR3 nucleotides are TGTGCCAGCAGAGACAGGGGAGCCTACAATGAGCAGTTCTTC. Its translation is CASRDRGAYNEQFF.